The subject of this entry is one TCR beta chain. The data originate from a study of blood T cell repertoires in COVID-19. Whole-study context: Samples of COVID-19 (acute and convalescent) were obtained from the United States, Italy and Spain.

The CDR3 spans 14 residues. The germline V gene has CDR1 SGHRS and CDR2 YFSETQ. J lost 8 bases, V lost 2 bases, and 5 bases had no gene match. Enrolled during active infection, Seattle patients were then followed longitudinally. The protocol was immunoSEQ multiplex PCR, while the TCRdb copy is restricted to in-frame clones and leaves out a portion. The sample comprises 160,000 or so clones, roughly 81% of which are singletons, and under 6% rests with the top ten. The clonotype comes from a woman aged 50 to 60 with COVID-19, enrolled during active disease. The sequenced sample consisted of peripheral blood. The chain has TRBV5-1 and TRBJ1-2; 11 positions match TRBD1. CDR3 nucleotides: TGCGCCAGCAGCTTCGGACAGGGGGCGGAGGGCTACACCTTC. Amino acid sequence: CASSFGQGAEGYTF.